The clone carrying this T cell receptor (beta chain) was seen a handful of times. This specimen belongs to a study of T cells in Graves' hyperthyroidism and ophthalmopathy. Researchers amplified the TCR beta CDR3 regions from RNA transcripts. First-round RT-PCR of the TCR CDR3 relied on the HTBI primer set. TCRdb reprocessed the multiplex PCR reads via MiXCR and lists one record per CDR3 protein. The data show hundreds of thousands of distinct CDR3 sequences, 15% to 17% seen once. Patients between 18 and 65 years old had hyperthyroidism, newly diagnosed and lasting under 2 months. Diagnoses rested on clinical symptoms, serum thyroxine and TRAb, thyroid ultrasound and orbital computed tomography. V was clipped by 3 bases and J by 4 bases, with 12 bases between them. The V gene's germline CDR1 is MGHDK and CDR2 SYGVNS. This CDR3 region has 14 residues.

This clonotype was obtained from a woman between 18 and 29 years old with Graves' hyperthyroidism. The sample was blood. The chain carries TRBV25-1 and TRBJ2-5; D is possibly TRBD2 (5 bases). The CDR3 protein is CASSDSAGIETQYF. The CDR3 nucleotides read TGTGCCAGCAGTGATTCTGCCGGGATAGAGACCCAGTACTTC.